Below, 21 T cell receptor beta chains from the same sample are listed, as sequenced in a study of CD8 T cells in Susac syndrome. Random-hexamer reverse transcription was applied to 0.5 to 1 ug RNA. TCRdb reprocessed the immunoSEQ multiplex PCR reads via MiXCR and lists one record per CDR3 protein. The sample lists roughly 200,000 distinct CDR3 sequences; under 95% were seen once. Sequenced input: CD4+ T cells from PBMCs. All receptors come from a human donor in good health.

The chain couples TRBV7-6 to TRBJ2-7, with no clear D. Trimming cost V 5 bases and J 0 bases, with 14 bases left between them. In germline, CDR1 is SGHVS, CDR2 FNYEAQ. There are 15 residues in the CDR3. The CDR3, as DNA: TGTGCCAGCAGCCCCCGACCGGACCCCTCCTACGAGCAGTACTTC. It specifies CASSPRPDPSYEQYF.

This clonotype appeared a single time. The V call is TRBV19, the J call TRBJ1-1; D might be TRBD1 (5 bases). CDR3 length: 14 residues. The V gene's germline CDR1 is LNHDA and CDR2 SQIVND (reference sequence). The V and J ends lost 9 bases and 0 bases respectively, with 14 bases between them. The chain's CDR3 is CASGTATLNTEAFF. CDR3 sequence (DNA): TGTGCCAGCGGGACCGCCACCCTGAACACTGAAGCTTTCTTT.

This chain links TRBV29-1 with TRBJ1-4; the D is unclear. Per the germline V gene, CDR1 is SQVTM and CDR2 is ANQGSEA. The CDR3 consists of 14 residues. The V end lost 0 bases, the J end lost 8 bases, and 13 bases lay between the germline ends. CDR3 nucleotides: TGCAGCGTTGAAGACCCACCGGGCTCCGAAAAACTGTTTTTT. Its protein product is CSVEDPPGSEKLFF.

This rearrangement joins TRBV30 to TRBJ2-1, with D possibly TRBD2 on 5 matching bases. The V gene's germline CDR1 is GTSNPN and CDR2 SVGIG (reference sequence). V was shortened by 1 base and J by 5 bases, with 9 bases between the two germline ends. The CDR3 runs 13 residues. CDR3 coding DNA: TGTGCCTGGAGTGCAGCGGTCAACAATGAGCAGTTCTTC. Its translation is CAWSAAVNNEQFF.

This sequence joins TRBV6-6 and TRBJ1-5; TRBD1 matches at 8 bases. The CDR3 totals 15 residues. The germline V gene encodes CDR1 MNHNY and CDR2 SVGAGI (reference sequence). Trimming took 6 bases from V and 4 from J; bases not matched to a gene: 8. For the CDR3, the DNA is TGTGCCAGCAGAGATGGGACAGGCGTTAATCAGCCCCAGCATTTT. Protein sequence: CASRDGTGVNQPQHF.

The genes are TRBV12-3 or TRBV12-4 and TRBJ1-6; 7 positions match TRBD1. The CDR3 length is 16 residues. With V trimmed by 5 bases and J by 0 bases, 4 bases remained unmatched. CDR3 DNA: TGTGCCAGCAGTGCCCGGGACAGCTCCTATAATTCACCCCTCCACTTT. It translates to CASSARDSSYNSPLHF.

This chain connects TRBV2 to TRBJ2-5; D is perhaps TRBD1 (6 bases). Germline V CDR1 and CDR2: SNHLY, FYNNEI. This CDR3 spans 13 amino acids. Trimming left V 7 bases short and J 5 bases short, with 14 bases between. The CDR3 DNA is TGTGCCAGCACCTTCGACAGGAGGGAGACCCAGTACTTC. It translates to CASTFDRRETQYF.

V and J are TRBV27 and TRBJ1-4; tentative D call: TRBD1 (5 bases). CDR3 length: 17 amino acids. Germline V gene data show CDR1 as MNHEY and CDR2 as SMNVEV (reference sequence). Trimming cost V 6 bases and J 0 bases, with 17 bases left between them. This CDR3 is CASRRGGAQTTNEKLFF. In nucleotides, the CDR3 is TGTGCCAGCAGACGAGGAGGGGCACAAACAACTAATGAAAAACTGTTTTTT.

The gene calls are TRBV28 and TRBJ1-1, with 7 bases aligning to TRBD1. Germline CDR1 reads MDHEN; CDR2 reads SYDVKM. J gave up 4 bases and V 7 bases, and 9 bases lay outside the gene matches. This CDR3 spans 14 amino acids. CDR3 in amino acids: CASTPTGKVTEAFF. The CDR3 DNA sequence: TGTGCCAGCACCCCGACAGGGAAAGTCACTGAAGCTTTCTTT.

The chain has TRBV7-9 and TRBJ2-4, with 8 bases matching TRBD1. The CDR3 is 16 amino acids. Per the germline V gene, CDR1 is SEHNR and CDR2 is FQNEAQ (reference sequence). The V segment lost 4 bases and the J segment 7 bases; nucleotides outside the gene matches: 12. CDR3 amino acids: CASSSPKDREGNIQYF. The DNA of the CDR3 is TGTGCCAGCAGCTCCCCTAAGGACAGGGAAGGGAACATTCAGTACTTC.

The chain links TRBV7-2 to TRBJ2-5, with a possible D match to TRBD2 (7 bases). The germline V gene encodes CDR1 SGHTA and CDR2 FQGNSA. The CDR3 has 13 residues. Trimming stripped 4 bases from V and 6 bases from J, with 12 bases between. CDR3 DNA sequence: TGTGCCAGCAGCTCGCGGGGGCCGAAGACCCAGTACTTC. Translation gives CASSSRGPKTQYF.

The genes are TRBV7-9 and TRBJ1-4; the match to TRBD1 covers 7 bases. CDR3 length equals 15 residues. The V segment lost 2 bases and the J segment 3 bases; nucleotides outside the gene matches: 3. CDR1 is SEHNR and CDR2 is FQNEAQ in the germline V gene (reference sequence). CDR3 protein: CASSLKQGPNEKLFF. Written as DNA, the CDR3 is TGTGCCAGCAGCTTAAAACAGGGGCCTAATGAAAAACTGTTTTTT.

This rearrangement joins TRBV2 to TRBJ1-2; 7 bases align to TRBD1. CDR3 length: 14 amino acids. Germline CDR1 and CDR2: SNHLY and FYNNEI. V was pared by 6 bases and J by 2 bases, with 6 bases of the junction left unmatched. CDR3 DNA sequence: TGTGCCAGCAGATACAGGGGACAGAACTATGGCTACACCTTC. This sequence encodes CASRYRGQNYGYTF.

V and J are TRBV28 and TRBJ2-1; no clear D. Germline lookup yields CDR1 MDHEN and CDR2 SYDVKM. CDR3 length: 11 amino acids. The V end was cut by 2 bases, the J end by 12 bases, with 8 bases between. The DNA of the CDR3 is TGTGCCAGCAGTTTAGAGTGGGGGCAGTTCTTC. Translated, it gives CASSLEWGQFF. Variable domain in full (rest from reference TRBV28 and TRBJ2-1): DVKVTQSSRYLVKRTGEKVFLECVQDMDHENMFWYRQDPGLGLRLIYFSYDVKMKEKGDIPEGYSVSREKKERFSLILESASTNQTSMYLCASSLEWGQFFGPGTRLTVL.

Comment on this clonotype: One end of the junction fails to match germline, which may point to a read error. The chain couples TRBV4-2 to TRBJ1-4; tentative D call: TRBD1 (6 bases). There are 14 residues in the CDR3. Germline V gene lookup returns CDR1 LGHNA and CDR2 YNFKEQ. CDR3 in amino acids: CASRQGGLGEKLFF. DNA for the CDR3: TGTGCCAGCAGGCAAGGGGGGCTCGGTGAAAAACTGTTTTTT.

V gene TRBV12-3 or TRBV12-4 combines with J gene TRBJ1-4; TRBD1 agrees at 7 bases. J was trimmed by 11 bases and V by 6 bases; bases with no gene match: 9. The length of the CDR3 is 13 residues. This chain's CDR3 is CASRTGTVDKLFF. In nucleotides, the CDR3 is TGTGCCAGCAGGACCGGGACAGTGGACAAACTGTTTTTT.

The genes are TRBV5-1 and TRBJ2-5; D ambiguous. The CDR3 loop spans 13 amino acids. Germline values: CDR1 SGHRS, CDR2 YFSETQ. V gave up 0 bases and J gave up 5 bases, with 8 bases separating them. In DNA form, the CDR3 reads TGCGCCAGCAGCTTGGCGGCTGCCGAGACCCAGTACTTC. Amino acid sequence: CASSLAAAETQYF.

The J gene is TRBJ2-5, the V gene TRBV28; the D gene is possibly TRBD2 (6 bases). Deletions cut 2 bases from V and 5 bases from J, with 12 bases between. The CDR3 runs to 14 residues. CDR1 is MDHEN and CDR2 is SYDVKM in the germline V gene. The CDR3 here is CASSLVRELETQYF. CDR3 DNA: TGTGCCAGCAGTTTAGTTCGGGAGTTGGAGACCCAGTACTTC.

CDR3 nucleotides: TGTGCCAGCAGTGAATGGGGGAGGGAGACCCAGTACTTC. Translating it yields CASSEWGRETQYF. V gene TRBV25-1 combines with J gene TRBJ2-5; perhaps TRBD2 as D (6 bases). The germline CDR1 and CDR2 sequences are MGHDK and SYGVNS. The CDR3 length is 13 residues. V was trimmed by 1 base and J by 5 bases, leaving 8 bases between them.

This chain's CDR3 is CASSNWTGALQETQYF. CDR3 coding DNA: TGCGCCAGCAGCAACTGGACAGGGGCCTTACAAGAGACCCAGTACTTC. The J gene is TRBJ2-5, the V gene TRBV5-1; 9 positions agree with TRBD1. The CDR3 totals 16 residues. V lost 4 bases, J lost 2 bases, and 9 bases stayed unmatched. Germline V gene lookup returns CDR1 SGHRS and CDR2 YFSETQ. The variable domain in full, completed from reference TRBV5-1 and TRBJ2-5, reads KAGVTQTPRYLIKTRGQQVTLSCSPISGHRSVSWYQQTPGQGLQFLFEYFSETQRNKGNFPGRFSGRQFSNSRSEMNVSTLELGDSALYLCASSNWTGALQETQYFGPGTRLLVL.

The chain recombines TRBV20-1 with TRBJ2-1, with D uncertain. V lost 3 bases, J lost 2 bases, and 11 bases lay in between. The germline gives CDR1 DFQATT, CDR2 SNEGSKA (reference sequence). This CDR3 is 14 amino acids long. CDR3: CSASKPGTYNEQFF. DNA for the CDR3: TGCAGTGCTAGCAAACCGGGCACCTACAATGAGCAGTTCTTC.